These T cell receptor beta chains were read from a single sample in a study of response to subunit inactivated influenza vaccine. TCRdb reanalysed the RT-PCR reads using MiXCR and keeps one entry per CDR3 protein. The profile covers roughly 550,000 distinct CDR3 sequences, with around 25% appearing a single time and about 2.8% taken by the ten largest. The sample was also linked to a second study, of T cells expressing NK-cell markers.

The material was CD4+ T cells sorted from PBMCs, obtained approximately 12 days after vaccination. All receptors derive from a man aged 50-59 years who received an inactivated influenza vaccine. CDR3s include the opening cysteine and the closing phenylalanine or tryptophan. The D gene is left open where the match is weak. Clone size appears in some rows only: once, few, many, or a class for an expanded clone.

J,V,D,size,CDR3,DNA
TRBJ2-1,TRBV5-4,TRBD1,NA,CASSLGQGFSYNEQFF,TGTGCCAGCAGCTTGGGACAGGGTTTTTCCTACAATGAGCAGTTCTTC
TRBJ2-3,TRBV7-9,NA,NA,CASSVRHTQYF,TGTGCCAGCAGCGTGCGGCATACGCAGTATTTT
TRBJ2-7,TRBV29-1,NA,many,CSVEDPGPPYEQYF,TGCAGCGTTGAAGATCCGGGACCTCCTTACGAGCAGTACTTC
TRBJ2-1,TRBV6-5,NA,NA,CASSYSPGSDEQFF,TGTGCCAGCAGTTACTCCCCAGGGTCGGATGAGCAGTTCTTC
TRBJ1-1,TRBV28,NA,NA,CASIATGFTEAFF,TGTGCCAGCATCGCGACAGGCTTTACTGAAGCTTTCTTT
TRBJ1-1,TRBV12-3/TRBV12-4,NA,many,CASRMGEEAFF,TGTGCCAGCAGAATGGGAGAAGAAGCTTTCTTT
TRBJ2-3,TRBV20-1,TRBD2,NA,CSASHYGTSGTDTQYF,TGCAGTGCTAGTCATTATGGGACTAGCGGCACAGATACGCAGTATTTT
TRBJ1-5,TRBV20-1,NA,few,CSAQTVGGNQPQHF,TGCAGTGCCCAGACGGTTGGCGGCAATCAGCCCCAGCATTTT
TRBJ2-3,TRBV5-1,NA,NA,CASSWEGGSDTQYF,TGCGCCAGCAGCTGGGAAGGGGGGTCAGATACGCAGTATTTT
TRBJ2-4,TRBV7-2,TRBD2,few,CASSLAAGGKNIQYF,TGTGCCAGCAGCTTAGCGGCGGGGGGGAAAAACATTCAGTACTTC
TRBJ2-2,TRBV28,NA,few,CASSLPHGELFF,TGTGCCAGCAGCCTCCCGCACGGGGAGCTGTTTTTT
TRBJ1-5,TRBV29-1,NA,few,CSVAGRGNQPQHF,TGCAGCGTTGCGGGGAGAGGCAATCAGCCCCAGCATTTT
TRBJ2-5,TRBV2,NA,NA,CASSEGTRGRWAGETQYF,TGTGCCAGCAGTGAAGGGACAAGGGGTAGGTGGGCCGGAGAGACCCAGTACTTC
TRBJ2-7,TRBV30,TRBD2,NA,CAWRTSGSYEQYF,TGTGCCTGGAGGACTAGCGGCAGTTACGAGCAGTACTTC
TRBJ2-3,TRBV4-3,NA,NA,CASSQVGRESTDTQYF,TGCGCCAGCAGCCAAGTTGGAAGGGAGAGCACAGATACGCAGTATTTT
TRBJ2-5,TRBV7-8,NA,NA,CASSLRELGETQYF,TGTGCCAGCAGCTTGCGGGAATTGGGAGAGACCCAGTACTTC
TRBJ1-5,TRBV5-1,NA,NA,CASSLGSGENQPQHF,TGCGCCAGCAGCTTGGGGTCGGGGGAGAATCAGCCCCAGCATTTT
TRBJ2-2,TRBV12-3/TRBV12-4,NA,many,CASSLQGGNTGELFF,TGTGCCAGCAGTTTACAGGGCGGGAACACCGGGGAGCTGTTTTTT
TRBJ2-1,TRBV7-9,TRBD2,NA,CASSLPSGRAGGEQFF,TGTGCCAGCAGCTTACCTAGCGGGAGGGCCGGGGGTGAGCAGTTCTTC
TRBJ1-1,TRBV12-3/TRBV12-4,NA,few,CASSLGSSSEAFF,TGTGCCAGCAGTTTAGGTAGTTCGTCTGAAGCTTTCTTT
TRBJ2-2,TRBV24-1,TRBD1,few,CATSDAGGGLFF,TGTGCCACCAGTGATGCAGGGGGCGGGCTGTTTTTT
TRBJ2-4,TRBV4-2,NA,NA,CASSQGRTAAKNIQYF,TGTGCCAGCAGCCAAGGGAGGACGGCTGCCAAAAACATTCAGTACTTC
TRBJ1-2,TRBV25-1,NA,NA,CASSDRELGYGYTF,TGTGCCAGCAGTGACAGGGAGCTAGGGTATGGCTACACCTTC
TRBJ1-1,TRBV2,TRBD1,NA,CASRRQGAIAFF,TGTGCCAGCAGAAGACAGGGCGCAATAGCTTTCTTT
TRBJ2-5,TRBV30,NA,NA,CAWSVSQGGQETQYF,TGTGCCTGGAGTGTATCACAGGGAGGCCAAGAGACCCAGTACTTC
TRBJ2-5,TRBV6-1,TRBD2,few,CASRDIQGSGKTQYF,TGTGCCAGCAGAGATATACAGGGTAGCGGGAAGACCCAGTACTTC
TRBJ2-5,TRBV6-5,TRBD2,NA,CASSYSLRGGETQYF,TGTGCCAGCAGTTACTCTCTTCGGGGGGGGGAGACCCAGTACTTC
TRBJ1-2,TRBV20-1,NA,NA,CSARAYRADGYTF,TGCAGTGCTAGAGCTTACAGGGCGGATGGCTACACCTTC
TRBJ1-4,TRBV7-9,NA,NA,CASSPTGLNGEKLFF,TGTGCCAGCAGCCCAACAGGGCTTAATGGTGAAAAACTGTTTTTT
TRBJ1-1,TRBV12-3/TRBV12-4,TRBD1,few,CASSLQTGTGNTEAFF,TGTGCCAGCAGTTTACAAACCGGGACAGGGAACACTGAAGCTTTCTTT
TRBJ1-1,TRBV7-9,NA,few,CASSLLQMNTEAFF,TGTGCCAGCAGCTTATTACAGATGAACACTGAAGCTTTCTTT
TRBJ2-1,TRBV15,TRBD2,few,CATSTGTSNEQFF,TGTGCCACCAGCACTGGGACTAGCAATGAGCAGTTCTTC
TRBJ2-1,TRBV3-1,TRBD2,few,CASSQAASGTSGRIHEQFF,TGTGCCAGCAGCCAAGCCGCATCCGGGACTAGCGGGAGGATCCATGAGCAGTTCTTC
TRBJ2-7,TRBV4-3,TRBD1,NA,CASSLERYRGPSSYEQYF,TGCGCCAGCAGCCTAGAGAGGTACAGGGGGCCGAGCTCCTACGAGCAGTACTTC
TRBJ2-3,TRBV28,NA,NA,CASNETPRTDTQYF,TGTGCCAGCAATGAAACCCCCCGCACAGATACGCAGTATTTT
TRBJ2-3,TRBV7-7,NA,many,CASSRENTDTQYF,TGTGCTAGCAGCAGAGAGAATACAGATACGCAGTATTTT
TRBJ1-5,TRBV10-3,NA,NA,CAISDSQVDHQPQHF,TGTGCCATCAGTGACTCTCAGGTTGATCATCAGCCCCAGCATTTT
TRBJ2-3,TRBV20-1,NA,few,CSASIRGSTDTQYF,TGCAGTGCTAGTATTCGTGGTTCCACAGATACGCAGTATTTT
TRBJ2-7,TRBV6-5,TRBD2,many,CASSYSSSQRGGSYEQYF,TGTGCCAGCAGTTACTCGAGTAGCCAGCGGGGGGGCTCCTACGAGCAGTACTTC
TRBJ1-2,TRBV5-6,TRBD1,few,CASSWGQVFAYGYTF,TGTGCCAGCAGCTGGGGACAGGTATTTGCCTATGGCTACACCTTC
TRBJ1-1,TRBV6-1,NA,few,CASSRSSLNTEAFF,TGTGCCAGCAGCCGCTCCAGCTTGAACACTGAAGCTTTCTTT